This T cell receptor beta chain appears in the sequencing data of a study of blood T cell repertoires in COVID-19. Study-level background: Italy, Spain and the United States were the sources of the convalescent and acute COVID-19 samples. T cells, B-cell-depleted T cells, or PBMCs provided the cDNA or gDNA that served as material.

The germline V gene has CDR1 LNHNV and CDR2 YYDKDF (reference sequence). V lost 5 bases to trimming and J lost 4 bases, with 12 bases between them. The CDR3 consists of 14 residues. As handled by the study authors: It was from reference gene primer amplification that nucleated cell counts were estimated. Produced via immunoSEQ multiplex PCR; TCRdb's table is partial and in-frame only. The V and J calls and clone size come from that table; D and trimming were worked out from the DNA. The table shows about 210,000 clones, with about nine tenths occurring only once. The chain joins TRBV15 to TRBJ1-3; D gene unclear. This clonotype was sampled from a man between 70 and 80 years old with acute or convalescent COVID-19. The sequencing input was peripheral blood. The CDR3 region has the DNA TGTGCCACCAGCGGGCGACAACCCGGAAACACCATATATTTT. This encodes CATSGRQPGNTIYF.